This T cell receptor (beta chain) was retrieved from a study of T-cell memory formation after mild COVID-19. Whole-study context: Each donor largely had its own TCR clusters. Notes on the study in general: Shrinking CD4+ clones were chiefly CM and EM; CD8+ ones were chiefly EMRA. That cross-reactive memory joined was suggested by some responding clones appearing in pre-infection memory.

V was clipped by 0 bases and J by 8 bases, with 25 bases between them. The germline CDR1 and CDR2 sequences are LGHNA and YSLEER. The CDR3 is made up of 18 amino acids. TCRdb called the 5' RACE reads again in MiXCR, with one record for every CDR3 protein. The sample holds 300,000 to 400,000 distinct CDR3 sequences, around 15% seen once. This clonotype has just a few counts. Its antigen is not known. The specimen was PBMCs or a T cell subset sorted from them (not recorded which). The V and J genes are TRBV4-3 and TRBJ1-2; D gene ambiguous. The clonotype originates from a man aged 18 to 30 who had mild COVID-19 (a few samples of this study predate the infection). Cell type and time point are not known. CDR3 sequence: CASSQDWVPGGGAWGYTF. The CDR3 DNA reads as TGCGCCAGCAGCCAAGATTGGGTTCCGGGTGGAGGCGCATGGGGCTACACCTTC.